The following is a T cell receptor beta chain sequence with its context. The sample originates from a study of PD-1 blockade in mismatch repair-deficient tumors. Per germline, CDR1 DFQATT and CDR2 SNEGSKA (reference sequence). V was shortened by 1 base and J by 5 bases, with 5 bases between the two germline ends. The CDR3 contains 11 residues. Data came from immunoSEQ multiplex PCR; TCRdb stores just in-frame clones and leaves some out. Counted here are some 84,000 clones, roughly 80% occurring once; the ten biggest clones make up just over 2.5%. V and J are TRBV20-1 and TRBJ1-2; the D gene is possibly TRBD1 (5 bases). The sample consisted of peripheral blood, taken 12 weeks after starting pembrolizumab. The TCR sequence derives from an adult with mismatch repair-deficient cancer. The DNA for the CDR3 is TGCAGTGCTAGAGCAGGGTATGGCTACACCTTC. Amino acid sequence: CSARAGYGYTF.